The 10 T cell receptor beta chains below were found in one sample sequenced in a study of shared clonotypes between healthy human individuals. Profiled with immunoSEQ multiplex PCR; TCRdb holds only in-frame clones, not every one. There are some 2,100,000 clones in the sample; approximately 96% occur only once, and approximately 0.13% lies in the top ten. What was sequenced was naive CD4+ T cells sorted from blood. Subset here: CD45RA+ positively selected. The receptor set was obtained from a man aged 18 to 29 in good health.

The V and J genes are TRBV19 and TRBJ1-2; no clear D gene. This CDR3 has 11 amino acids. Germline CDR1 reads LNHDA; CDR2 reads SQIVND (reference sequence). The V end was cut by 5 bases, the J end by 8 bases, with 9 bases between. This CDR3 is CASSGPVGYTF. DNA of the CDR3: TGTGCCAGTAGTGGCCCCGTGGGCTACACCTTC.

The chain combines TRBV4-2 with TRBJ2-6; 11 bases agree with TRBD2. J lost 0 bases, V lost 4 bases, and 5 bases had no gene match. The germline gives CDR1 LGHNA, CDR2 YNFKEQ. The CDR3 has 18 residues. CDR3 nucleotides: TGTGCCAGCAGCCCACTAGCGGGGGCCCCCTCTGGGGCCAACGTCCTGACTTTC. Translation: CASSPLAGAPSGANVLTF.

The chain employs TRBV6-1 and TRBJ2-2; 10 bases match TRBD2. This CDR3 comprises 14 residues. CDR1 and CDR2 (germline): MNHNS, SASEGT. V lost 6 bases, J lost 4 bases, and 2 bases stayed unmatched. The CDR3 region has the DNA TGTGCCAGCAGGAGCGGGAGGGCCACCGGGGAGCTGTTTTTT. Translation: CASRSGRATGELFF.

This clone appeared a single time. The chain employs TRBV6-1 and TRBJ1-2; 7 bases agree with TRBD1. CDR3 length equals 15 residues. The V gene end was trimmed by 4 bases and the J gene end by 0 bases; junction bases not matched to a gene: 5. Germline V gene data show CDR1 as MNHNS and CDR2 as SASEGT. CDR3 nucleotide sequence: TGTGCCAGCAGTGCACAGGGGCTAGCTAACTATGGCTACACCTTC. Its translation is CASSAQGLANYGYTF.

The chain recombines TRBV19 with TRBJ2-5, with D possibly TRBD2 on 6 matching bases. Deletions cut 5 bases from V and 2 bases from J, with 9 bases between. This CDR3 region has 13 residues. CDR1 is LNHDA, CDR2 SQIVND, per germline (reference sequence). The DNA for the CDR3 is TGTGCCAGTAGTTTTGGGGGGCAAGAGACCCAGTACTTC. Encoded protein: CASSFGGQETQYF.

The genes are TRBV18 and TRBJ1-1; D is uncertain. The V gene lost 3 bases and the J gene lost 1 base, with 9 bases spanning the gap. Germline CDR1 reads KGHSH; CDR2 reads LQKENI. This CDR3 is built from 14 residues. The CDR3: CASSPVDGNTEAFF. The CDR3 DNA follows: TGTGCCAGCTCACCCGTAGACGGGAACACTGAAGCTTTCTTT. The variable domain in full, with the rest retrieved from reference TRBV18 and TRBJ1-1, is NAGVMQNPRHLVRRRGQEARLRCSPMKGHSHVYWYRQLPEEGLKFMVYLQKENIIDESGMPKERFSAEFPKEGPSILRIQQVVRGDSAAYFCASSPVDGNTEAFFGQGTRLTVV.

This chain uses TRBV9 with TRBJ2-1; D is ambiguous. The CDR3 spans 13 residues. Trimming took off 0 bases at V and 8 bases at J, with 9 bases between the two ends. Looked up from germline, CDR1 is SGDLS and CDR2 is YYNGEE. The DNA for the CDR3 is TGTGCCAGCAGCGTAGGTCCAGTCCATGAGCAGTTCTTC. Translating it yields CASSVGPVHEQFF.

On this clone itself: Other DNA sequences within the sample encode an identical CDR3. The chain links TRBV5-1 to TRBJ1-4, with TRBD1 as a possible D gene (5 bases). Trimming stripped 1 base from V and 5 bases from J, with 9 bases between. Germline V gene sequence: CDR1 SGHRS, CDR2 YFSETQ. The CDR3 loop spans 14 amino acids. CDR3: CASSLRGGNEKLFF. Written as DNA, the CDR3 is TGCGCCAGCAGCTTGAGGGGAGGGAATGAAAAACTGTTTTTT.

V gene TRBV30 combines with J gene TRBJ2-3; D gene uncertain. V lost 4 bases to trimming and J lost 2 bases, with 7 bases between them. CDR3 size: 12 residues. Germline CDR1 reads GTSNPN; CDR2 reads SVGIG (reference sequence). The DNA of the CDR3 is TGTGCCTGGACCGTGACCACAGATACGCAGTATTTT. Its protein product is CAWTVTTDTQYF. Based on the CDR3 plus reference TRBV30 and TRBJ2-3, the full variable domain is SQTIHQWPATLVQPVGSPLSLECTVEGTSNPNLYWYRQAAGRGLQLLFYSVGIGQISSEVPQNLSASRPQDRQFILSSKKLLLSDSGFYLCAWTVTTDTQYFGPGTRLTVL.

V gene TRBV7-2 combines with J gene TRBJ2-7; 8 bases map to TRBD1. J lost 0 bases, V lost 5 bases, and 9 bases had no gene match. Looked up from germline, CDR1 is SGHTA and CDR2 is FQGNSA. The CDR3 length is 16 residues. The CDR3 loop reads CASSLVTGGISYEQYF. For the CDR3, the DNA is TGTGCCAGCAGCCTAGTAACAGGGGGGATCTCCTACGAGCAGTACTTC.